The 8 T cell receptor beta chains reported below all come from one sample, sequenced in a study of blood T cells in healthy people across ages. Combining a sample-barcoded 5' primer with a J-beta primer mix, a second PCR ran for about 6 to 12 cycles. TCRdb processed the 5' RACE reads anew with MiXCR; each CDR3 protein has one entry. The sample lists 650,000 to 1,000,000 distinct CDR3 sequences, around 45% seen once, with less than 20% in the top ten. Sequences were obtained from blood. The receptors stem from an elderly man in good health.

This chain uses TRBV29-1 with TRBJ2-4; TRBD1 or TRBD2 may be the D gene (5 bases each). Germline V gene sequence: CDR1 SQVTM, CDR2 ANQGSEA. This CDR3 spans 16 amino acids. V was shortened by 0 bases and J by 2 bases, with 14 bases between the two germline ends. The CDR3 reads CSVEERDLGTKNIQYF. CDR3 in DNA: TGCAGCGTTGAAGAACGGGACCTCGGGACCAAAAACATTCAGTACTTC.

This clonotype was picked up a small number of times. The chain couples TRBV11-1 to TRBJ2-2; D remains ambiguous. The germline V and J ends were trimmed by 1 base and 4 bases, with 7 bases remaining between them. This CDR3 contains 14 residues. Germline V gene sequence: CDR1 SGHAT, CDR2 FQDESV (reference sequence). CDR3 coding DNA: TGTGCCAGCAGCTTAGGTCTTAGCACCGGGGAGCTGTTTTTT. This sequence encodes CASSLGLSTGELFF.

The chain carries TRBV12-3 or TRBV12-4 and TRBJ2-5; D is unresolved. This CDR3 has 15 amino acids. V lost 1 base, J lost 11 bases, and 20 bases lay in between. CDR3 nucleotide sequence: TGTGCCAGCAGTTTAGGTAACAGCCCCCTCAATGAGCAGTACTTC. Its protein product is CASSLGNSPLNEQYF.

The rearrangement joins TRBV10-3 to TRBJ2-7; 9 nucleotides agree with TRBD2. V lost 6 bases and J lost 6; bases outside the gene matches: 3. The CDR3 contains 12 residues. The V gene's germline CDR1 is ENHRY and CDR2 SYGVKD. The CDR3 region is CAIRAGGCEQYF. For the CDR3, the DNA is TGTGCCATCAGGGCGGGAGGGTGCGAGCAGTACTTC.

The CDR3 DNA sequence: TGTGCCAGCTCACCCAGGCGGGGGGGGGCCTACGAGCAGTACTTC. It translates to CASSPRRGGAYEQYF. The rearrangement joins TRBV18 to TRBJ2-7; 9 bases line up with TRBD2. Germline CDR1 and CDR2: KGHSH and LQKENI. This CDR3 is built from 15 residues. The V gene end was trimmed by 3 bases and the J gene end by 2 bases; junction bases not matched to a gene: 5. The entire variable domain, with the rest obtained from reference TRBV18 and TRBJ2-7, is as follows: NAGVMQNPRHLVRRRGQEARLRCSPMKGHSHVYWYRQLPEEGLKFMVYLQKENIIDESGMPKERFSAEFPKEGPSILRIQQVVRGDSAAYFCASSPRRGGAYEQYFGPGTRLTVT.

The rearrangement joins TRBV21-1 to TRBJ2-1; the table's D call of TRBD2 was not tested on the DNA. TRBV21-1 is labeled a pseudogene. This CDR3 is 17 amino acids long. CDR3 protein: CASKGTSGIRSYNEQFF. For the CDR3, the DNA is TGTGCCAGCAAGGGGACTAGCGGGATCCGCTCCTACAATGAGCAGTTCTTC.

This chain connects TRBV9 to TRBJ2-3, with D hard to call. The CDR3 covers 15 residues. V shed 4 bases and J shed 1 base, with 13 bases lying between them. The germline V gene encodes CDR1 SGDLS and CDR2 YYNGEE. The CDR3 DNA is TGTGCCAGCAGCCAATCGAGGAGACGCACAGATACGCAGTATTTT. Translated: CASSQSRRRTDTQYF.

This clonotype was recorded only once. The chain couples TRBV13 to TRBJ2-1; D is undetermined. With 1 base removed from V and 6 bases from J, the gap between germline ends came to 7 bases. CDR3 length: 13 residues. The germline V gene encodes CDR1 PRHDT and CDR2 FYEKMQ (reference sequence). CDR3 in amino acids: CASSLEVSNEQFF. As DNA, the CDR3 is TGTGCCAGCAGCTTAGAAGTCAGCAATGAGCAGTTCTTC.